The 24 T cell receptor beta chains reported below all come from one sample, sequenced in a study of spatial heterogeneity in lung cancer. Time point denoted: blood at routine non-recurrence follow-up after resection. No cells were sorted before sequencing. The whole RNA sequenced was extracted from tumor, nontumor lung or frozen PBMC. TCRdb re-derived calls from the 5' RACE reads in MiXCR, one entry per CDR3 protein. The sample yields some 110,000 distinct CDR3 sequences, 9% to 15% seen once. Sequencing was performed on PBMCs, taken at follow-up. The receptor set was obtained from a male donor with early-stage non-small cell lung cancer.

V usage is TRBV10-3 and J usage is TRBJ2-2; 11 positions agree with TRBD1. Losses at the gene ends were 6 bases for V and 3 bases for J; bases not matched to a gene: 3. This CDR3 contains 15 residues. Germline values: CDR1 ENHRY, CDR2 SYGVKD. CDR3 DNA: TGTGCCATCAGCCTGGGACAGGGGGACACCGGGGAGCTGTTTTTT. This translates into CAISLGQGDTGELFF.

V and J are TRBV12-3 or TRBV12-4 and TRBJ1-1, with no clear D. V lost 3 bases and J 5 bases, leaving 10 bases between the germline ends. This CDR3 contains 13 residues. The CDR3 loop reads CASSLMGYTEAFF. CDR3 DNA: TGTGCCAGCAGTTTGATGGGGTATACTGAAGCTTTCTTT.

This clonotype was detected a few times. The chain is built from TRBV20-1 and TRBJ1-1; D is unresolved. Trimming took off 4 bases at V and 0 bases at J, with 9 bases between the two ends. The CDR3 sequence is 13 residues long. Per germline, CDR1 DFQATT and CDR2 SNEGSKA (reference sequence). CDR3 sequence: CSAKKGMNTEAFF. The CDR3 DNA follows: TGCAGTGCTAAAAAGGGAATGAACACTGAAGCTTTCTTT.

This clonotype turned up a few times. CDR3 protein: CASSSRPGAGNNEQFF. The CDR3 DNA reads as TGTGCCAGCAGCTCCCGGCCTGGGGCTGGAAACAATGAGCAGTTCTTC. V gene TRBV7-9 combines with J gene TRBJ2-1, with D maybe TRBD1 (5 bases). The CDR3 sequence is 16 residues long. Germline CDR1 and CDR2: SEHNR and FQNEAQ (reference sequence). Trimming shortened V by 4 bases and J by 5 bases, and 18 bases separated the two germline ends.

For the CDR3, the DNA is TGTGCCAGCAGCCAGACGCGCTACAATGAGCAGTTCTTC. This gives the protein CASSQTRYNEQFF. The chain has TRBV3-1 and TRBJ2-1; D not resolved. This CDR3 contains 13 residues. With 3 bases removed from V and 3 bases from J, the gap between germline ends came to 6 bases. Germline V gives CDR1 LGHDT, CDR2 YNNKEL (reference sequence).

This clonotype has ten or more counts. The chain is built from TRBV5-1 and TRBJ1-2; tentative D call: TRBD1 (6 bases). CDR3 length equals 12 residues. Germline V CDR1 and CDR2: SGHRS, YFSETQ. The ends were cut back, 5 bases at V and 6 bases at J, with 11 bases in the middle. CDR3 sequence: CASSSGANGYTF. In nucleotides, the CDR3 is TGCGCCAGCAGTTCAGGGGCCAATGGCTACACCTTC.

The chain has TRBV5-5 and TRBJ2-6, with no clear D. The V gene's germline CDR1 is SGHKS and CDR2 YYEKEE (reference sequence). The CDR3 is 14 residues long. V gave up 3 bases and J gave up 0 bases, with 4 bases separating them. The CDR3 loop reads CASSSYSGANVLTF. CDR3 coding DNA: TGTGCCAGCAGCTCTTACTCTGGGGCCAACGTCCTGACTTTC.

In its sample, this clonotype was seen many times. The chain recombines TRBV15 with TRBJ1-5, with D unresolved. The ends were cut back, 3 bases at V and 7 bases at J, with 19 bases in the middle. The CDR3 covers 16 residues. Germline V gives CDR1 LNHNV, CDR2 YYDKDF (reference sequence). The CDR3: CATSSNIGLTGQPQHF. The CDR3 nucleotides are TGTGCCACCAGCAGTAATATCGGCCTCACGGGGCAGCCCCAGCATTTT.

This clonotype was recorded a few times. The rearrangement uses TRBV6-2 or TRBV6-3 and TRBJ1-1, with D tentatively TRBD1 (5 bases). Germline lookup yields CDR1 MNHEY and CDR2 SVGEGT. The CDR3 totals 12 residues. Trimming took 2 bases from V and 9 from J, leaving 10 bases between them. CDR3 DNA sequence: TGTGCCAGCAGTTACGAAGGACAAAAAGCTTTCTTT. Its translation: CASSYEGQKAFF.

The chain is built from TRBV7-8 and TRBJ2-2; D is possibly TRBD2 (6 bases). Between the trimmed V and J ends, which lost 4 bases and 4 bases, there was a span of 10 bases. This CDR3 has 14 residues. The germline gives CDR1 SGHVS, CDR2 FQNEAQ. Here the CDR3 DNA reads TGTGCCAGCAGCTCGGGACTTCCCACCGGGGAGCTGTTTTTT. Residues: CASSSGLPTGELFF.

V gene TRBV20-1 combines with J gene TRBJ2-5, with 9 positions matching TRBD2. This CDR3 has 15 amino acids. With V trimmed by 0 bases and J by 3 bases, 5 bases remained unmatched. Germline V CDR1 and CDR2: DFQATT, SNEGSKA (reference sequence). CDR3 residues: CSARDRASGEETQYF. CDR3 sequence (DNA): TGCAGTGCTAGAGATCGGGCTAGCGGGGAAGAGACCCAGTACTTC.

There are many counts of this clonotype. V and J are TRBV6-2 or TRBV6-3 and TRBJ2-7; TRBD1 or TRBD2 may be the D gene (5 bases each). V lost 5 bases to trimming and J lost 3 bases, with 23 bases between them. This CDR3 contains 17 residues. Germline CDR1 is MNHEY and CDR2 is SVGEGT. The CDR3 protein is CASSMAGAVKFFYEQYF. CDR3 DNA sequence: TGTGCCAGCAGTATGGCCGGGGCAGTCAAATTCTTCTACGAGCAGTACTTC.

The table lists this clonotype with a few counts. V usage is TRBV9 and J usage is TRBJ1-1; TRBD1 matches 7 bases. V lost 0 bases, J lost 3 bases, and 11 bases stayed unmatched. Germline loops: CDR1 SGDLS, CDR2 YYNGEE. This CDR3 spans 17 amino acids. The CDR3 DNA reads as TGTGCCAGCAGCGTAGGAGACAGGGAATGGGGGGACACTGAAGCTTTCTTT. Translated, it gives CASSVGDREWGDTEAFF.

Only a few counts were recorded for this clonotype. V gene TRBV5-1 combines with J gene TRBJ2-2; D remains unclear. This CDR3 has 13 residues. V was pared by 0 bases and J by 6 bases, with 6 bases between. Per the germline V gene, CDR1 is SGHRS and CDR2 is YFSETQ. The DNA of the CDR3 is TGCGCCAGCAGCTTGGCGAGCTCCGGGGAGCTGTTTTTT. Amino acids: CASSLASSGELFF.

The rearrangement uses TRBV11-3 and TRBJ2-3; D uncertain. CDR3 length equals 15 residues. Germline V gene lookup returns CDR1 SGHNT and CDR2 YENEEA. V was pared by 5 bases and J by 1 base, with 13 bases between. The CDR3 nucleotides read TGTGCCAGCAGCCCCGGAACTCGGGGCACAGATACGCAGTATTTT. The encoded protein is CASSPGTRGTDTQYF.

This chain connects TRBV27 to TRBJ1-2; D gene uncertain. CDR3 length: 13 residues. Germline V gene sequence: CDR1 MNHEY, CDR2 SMNVEV (reference sequence). V lost 7 bases to trimming and J lost 3 bases, with 12 bases between them. CDR3 sequence reads: CASTSGPYYGYTF. In DNA form, the CDR3 reads TGTGCCAGCACCTCAGGCCCCTACTATGGCTACACCTTC.

This clonotype was counted only a few times. The chain employs TRBV4-2 and TRBJ2-4; D ambiguous. Trimming left V 0 bases short and J 6 bases short, with 9 bases between. CDR3 size: 14 residues. CDR1 is LGHNA, CDR2 YNFKEQ, per germline. For the CDR3, the DNA is TGTGCCAGCAGCCAAGATCCATCGGTAAACATTCAGTACTTC. This gives the protein CASSQDPSVNIQYF.

In its sample, this clonotype was seen once. V usage is TRBV27 and J usage is TRBJ1-2, with D maybe TRBD1 (6 bases). Per the germline V gene, CDR1 is MNHEY and CDR2 is SMNVEV (reference sequence). Between the trimmed V and J ends, which lost 3 bases and 7 bases, there was a span of 12 bases. The length of the CDR3 is 13 residues. DNA of the CDR3: TGTGCCAGCAGTTTCAGGGGAATGTGTGGCTACACCTTC. Translation: CASSFRGMCGYTF.

This rearrangement joins TRBV7-9 to TRBJ2-7; the D gene is possibly TRBD1 (5 bases). The germline V gene has CDR1 SEHNR and CDR2 FQNEAQ (reference sequence). The CDR3 covers 14 residues. Between the trimmed V and J ends, which lost 1 base and 5 bases, there was a span of 12 bases. CDR3 nucleotide sequence: TGTGCCAGCAGCTTAGAAGGGGTGAAGGACGAGCAGTACTTC. Protein: CASSLEGVKDEQYF. Using reference TRBV7-9 and TRBJ2-7 for the parts outside the CDR3, the full variable domain is DTGVSQNPRHKITKRGQNVTFRCDPISEHNRLYWYRQTLGQGPEFLTYFQNEAQLEKSRLLSDRFSAERPKGSFSTLEIQRTEQGDSAMYLCASSLEGVKDEQYFGPGTRLTVT.

In this sample, this clonotype turned up a few times. The chain carries TRBV5-1 and TRBJ1-1; D not certain. The CDR3 sequence is 12 residues long. V was cut by 0 bases and J by 6 bases, with 6 bases left in between. CDR1 is SGHRS and CDR2 is YFSETQ in the germline V gene. CDR3 amino acids: CASSLVQSEAFF. The CDR3 DNA follows: TGCGCCAGCAGCTTGGTTCAGTCTGAAGCTTTCTTT.

The sample holds a few counts of this clonotype. The chain employs TRBV20-1 and TRBJ1-6; 12 bases line up with TRBD1. Germline loops: CDR1 DFQATT, CDR2 SNEGSKA (reference sequence). Trimming at V came to 5 bases and at J to 4 bases, leaving 6 bases not matched to a gene. The CDR3 runs 16 residues. Written as DNA, the CDR3 is TGCAGTGCTCTTGGGACAGGGGGCCTTTATAATTCACCCCTCCACTTT. This encodes CSALGTGGLYNSPLHF.

This clonotype has at least ten counts. This chain joins TRBV6-2 or TRBV6-3 and TRBJ2-7; D unclear. This CDR3 is built from 15 residues. V was cut by 10 bases and J by 3 bases, with 22 bases left in between. Germline CDR1 reads MNHEY; CDR2 reads SVGEGT. CDR3 residues: CATLPTILKDYEQYF. For the CDR3, the DNA is TGTGCCACCTTACCTACGATCCTCAAGGACTACGAGCAGTACTTC.

This sequence joins TRBV7-9 and TRBJ1-4, with 7 bases identical to TRBD1. V gave up 4 bases and J gave up 3 bases; unmatched junction bases: 5. CDR3 length equals 15 residues. CDR1 is SEHNR and CDR2 is FQNEAQ in the germline V gene (reference sequence). CDR3 region: CASSSRQGPNEKLFF. The CDR3 nucleotides are TGTGCCAGCAGCTCGAGACAGGGACCTAATGAAAAACTGTTTTTT.

This clonotype was counted many times. V and J are TRBV29-1 and TRBJ2-6; no clear D. Germline V lookup: CDR1 SQVTM, CDR2 ANQGSEA. The CDR3 is 14 amino acids. Trimming shortened V by 7 bases and J by 0 bases, and 10 bases separated the two germline ends. DNA for the CDR3: TGCAGCGCTGGGTCGAGCTCTGGGGCCAACGTCCTGACTTTC. It is translated as CSAGSSSGANVLTF. Combining the CDR3 with reference TRBV29-1 and TRBJ2-6 gives the whole variable domain SAVISQKPSRDICQRGTSLTIQCQVDSQVTMMFWYRQQPGQSLTLIATANQGSEATYESGFVIDKFPISRPNLTFSTLTVSNMSPEDSSIYLCSAGSSSGANVLTFGAGSRLTVL.